This passage covers 25 T cell receptor beta chains from one sample sequenced in a study of cytomegalovirus exposure and HLA in healthy donors (dated by TCRdb to 2016 to 2017). The library was produced with the immunoSEQ multiplex PCR assay. The multiplex PCR relied on a mix of 60 forward primers for TCR Vbeta segments and 13 reverse primers for TCR Jbeta segments. TCRdb stores this immuneACCESS table with in-frame sequences only. Part of the clones is absent; in the studies checked, under half of the shortfall reflects unresolved V genes, and no reason is known for the rest. For this sample there are approximately 220,000 clones; roughly 80% appear just once. Of the sample, 2.9% is held by the ten largest clones. The sequenced sample consisted of PBMCs. These receptors were collected from a young man in good health and CMV-seronegative.

The chain uses TRBV4-1 and TRBJ1-2; 8 bases align to TRBD1. CDR3 size: 17 residues. V dropped 2 bases and J dropped 0; count of bases not matched to a gene: 8. Germline V gene sequence: CDR1 MGHRA, CDR2 YSYEKL. The CDR3 DNA is TGCGCCAGCAGCCAATCCGAGACAGGGGCGACTAACTATGGCTACACCTTC. Its protein product is CASSQSETGATNYGYTF.

This clone was picked up a small number of times. The V gene is TRBV29-1, the J gene TRBJ2-1; a weak D match, TRBD2 (7 bases). Trimming took 0 bases from V and 0 from J, leaving 24 bases between them. Germline assignment: CDR1 SQVTM and CDR2 ANQGSEA. This CDR3 region has 20 residues. The CDR3 here is CSVEDFKGGGRGSSYNEQFF. The CDR3 DNA follows: TGCAGCGTTGAAGATTTCAAGGGCGGGGGCCGGGGGAGCTCCTACAATGAGCAGTTCTTC.

CDR3 in amino acids: CASAFGSGGNYEQYF. The CDR3 DNA reads as TGTGCCAGCGCCTTTGGGAGCGGGGGGAACTACGAGCAGTACTTC. The chain combines TRBV27 with TRBJ2-5, with 9 bases that match TRBD2. The J call is in doubt because the DNA end fits TRBJ2-7 better. Germline CDR1 MNHEY, CDR2 SMNVEV (reference sequence). The CDR3 has 15 amino acids.

The chain joins TRBV9 to TRBJ2-3; TRBD2 aligns across 7 bases. The CDR3 consists of 15 residues. Germline V gene lookup returns CDR1 SGDLS and CDR2 YYNGEE. V lost 3 bases to trimming and J lost 0 bases; unmatched junction nucleotides: 4. For the CDR3, the DNA is TGTGCCAGCAGCGCGCCTAGCGGTAGCACAGATACGCAGTATTTT. Residues: CASSAPSGSTDTQYF. Looking up the rest from reference TRBV9 and TRBJ2-3 gives the full variable domain: DSGVTQTPKHLITATGQRVTLRCSPRSGDLSVYWYQQSLDQGLQFLIQYYNGEERAKGNILERFSAQQFPDLHSELNLSSLELGDSALYFCASSAPSGSTDTQYFGPGTRLTVL.

This clone has just a few counts. This chain uses TRBV2 with TRBJ1-1; 7 positions agree with TRBD1. This CDR3 spans 12 amino acids. Unmatched junction bases numbered 4, after V lost 6 bases and J lost 6 bases. Per germline, CDR1 SNHLY and CDR2 FYNNEI. CDR3 bases: TGTGCCAGCAGAAGGGGGCCCGCTGAAGCTTTCTTT. Translation: CASRRGPAEAFF.

The CDR3 DNA follows: TGTGCCAGCAGTTACGTAGGGAGGGGCGGGGGTGAGCAGTTCTTC. Translated: CASSYVGRGGGEQFF. V is TRBV6-5 and J is TRBJ2-1, with 7 bases that match TRBD2. The V segment lost 2 bases and the J segment 9 bases; nucleotides outside the gene matches: 10. In germline, CDR1 is MNHEY, CDR2 SVGAGI. This CDR3 spans 15 amino acids.

This clone was seen just once. The chain joins TRBV28 to TRBJ1-1; 8 bases are a match to TRBD1. Germline-derived CDR1 and CDR2 are MDHEN and SYDVKM. This CDR3 is built from 15 residues. The V segment lost 5 bases and the J segment 4 bases; nucleotides outside the gene matches: 9. The CDR3 sequence is CASSPMTGVGTEAFF. The CDR3 region has the DNA TGTGCCAGCAGTCCCATGACAGGGGTCGGCACTGAAGCTTTCTTT. Variable domain in full (rest from reference TRBV28 and TRBJ1-1): DVKVTQSSRYLVKRTGEKVFLECVQDMDHENMFWYRQDPGLGLRLIYFSYDVKMKEKGDIPEGYSVSREKKERFSLILESASTNQTSMYLCASSPMTGVGTEAFFGQGTRLTVV.

Comment on this clone: Relative to the germline gene, one junction end is altered; a read error may explain this. V gene TRBV7-7 combines with J gene TRBJ1-2; D may be TRBD1 (5 bases). Germline CDR1 reads SSHAT; CDR2 reads FNYEAQ (reference sequence). CDR3 length: 15 amino acids. This CDR3 is CASSLARGMDYGYTF. In DNA, the CDR3 is TGTGCTAGCAGCTTAGCACGGGGGATGGACTATGGCTACACCTTC.

The V gene is TRBV2, the J gene TRBJ2-7; TRBD2 aligns across 11 bases. This CDR3 has 17 amino acids. Germline V lookup: CDR1 SNHLY, CDR2 FYNNEI. The trim removed 1 base at V and 2 bases at J, leaving 7 bases unmatched. The CDR3 region is CASSEGPSGGLAYEQYF. DNA for the CDR3: TGTGCCAGCAGTGAAGGCCCTAGCGGGGGGCTAGCCTACGAGCAGTACTTC.

The chain is built from TRBV5-1 and TRBJ2-7; 9 nucleotides line up with TRBD1. Germline V CDR1 and CDR2: SGHRS, YFSETQ. The J segment lost 7 bases and the V segment lost 4 bases, leaving 9 bases of the junction unmatched. The CDR3 extends over 14 amino acids. The CDR3 sequence is CASSSRDRAKEQYF. The CDR3 DNA sequence: TGCGCCAGCAGCAGCCGGGACAGGGCCAAGGAGCAGTACTTC.

The chain links TRBV5-4 to TRBJ1-6, with D perhaps TRBD1 (5 bases). The germline V gene encodes CDR1 SGHNT and CDR2 YYREEE (reference sequence). V lost 4 bases to trimming and J lost 6 bases, with 11 bases between them. The CDR3 is 14 residues long. CDR3 sequence: CASSGRGGNSPLHF. The CDR3 DNA reads as TGTGCCAGCAGCGGTCGGGGGGGTAATTCACCCCTCCACTTT.

The V and J genes are TRBV7-3 and TRBJ1-5; maybe TRBD1 (5 bases). Trimming stripped 5 bases from V and 6 bases from J, with 5 bases between. This CDR3 is built from 11 residues. CDR1 SGHTA and CDR2 FQGTGA come from the germline V gene. CDR3 bases: TGTGCCAGCAGCAGGGGTCAGCCCCAGCATTTT. This encodes CASSRGQPQHF.

The genes are TRBV28 and TRBJ2-7, with a possible D match to TRBD1 (5 bases). The V and J ends lost 5 bases and 5 bases respectively, with 25 bases between them. CDR1 MDHEN and CDR2 SYDVKM come from the germline V gene. CDR3 length: 17 amino acids. The chain's CDR3 is CASSRARTGRVRDEQYF. The CDR3 nucleotides are TGTGCCAGCAGTAGGGCAAGAACAGGTCGGGTTCGGGACGAGCAGTACTTC.

V usage is TRBV29-1 and J usage is TRBJ1-5; TRBD1 is a possible D gene (5 bases). V was trimmed by 7 bases and J by 4 bases, leaving 11 bases between them. Per the germline V gene, CDR1 is SQVTM and CDR2 is ANQGSEA. This CDR3 region has 12 residues. Here the CDR3 reads CSAQEGNQPQHF. The CDR3 nucleotides read TGCAGCGCCCAGGAGGGGAATCAGCCCCAGCATTTT.

The chain uses TRBV5-4 and TRBJ2-7, with D perhaps matching TRBD1 (6 bases). Germline V gene sequence: CDR1 SGHNT, CDR2 YYREEE (reference sequence). The CDR3 has 13 residues. The germline V and J ends were trimmed by 2 bases and 2 bases, with 8 bases remaining between them. The CDR3, as DNA: TGTGCCAGCAGCTTTGGACAGACCTACGAGCAGTACTTC. Its translation: CASSFGQTYEQYF.

The genes are TRBV13 and TRBJ1-1; 7 bases are a match to TRBD1. V dropped 6 bases and J dropped 5; count of bases not matched to a gene: 9. The CDR3 runs 14 residues. Germline V CDR1 and CDR2: PRHDT, FYEKMQ (reference sequence). CDR3 protein: CASRGDRAGTEAFF. Here the CDR3 DNA reads TGTGCCAGCAGGGGTGACAGGGCCGGGACTGAAGCTTTCTTT.

This sequence joins TRBV6-5 and TRBJ2-7; D gene unclear. The V end was cut by 6 bases, the J end by 4 bases, with 10 bases between. The CDR3 is 12 amino acids. The V gene's germline CDR1 is MNHEY and CDR2 SVGAGI. The CDR3 protein is CASRRTTYEQYF. The CDR3 bases are TGTGCCAGCAGGCGAACGACTTACGAGCAGTACTTC.

This clone was observed a few times. Germline and junction disagree at one end, which may indicate a read error. This rearrangement joins TRBV5-6 to TRBJ2-6; TRBD1 is a possible D gene (5 bases). The V gene's germline CDR1 is SGHDT and CDR2 YYEEEE. The CDR3 runs 13 residues. Here the CDR3 DNA reads TGTGCCAGCAGCTTGTCTGGGGCCAGCGTCCTGACTTTC. Amino acids: CASSLSGASVLTF.

The chain carries TRBV4-1 and TRBJ2-3; no definite D call. There are 13 residues in the CDR3. V lost 5 bases and J 3 bases, leaving 9 bases between the germline ends. The germline V gene has CDR1 MGHRA and CDR2 YSYEKL. The CDR3 region is CASSSHGTDTQYF. CDR3 nucleotides: TGCGCCAGCAGCTCGCACGGGACAGATACGCAGTATTTT.

V and J are TRBV21-1 and TRBJ1-3. TRBV21-1 is marked as a pseudogene. The CDR3 covers 15 residues. The CDR3 loop is CASSKERNPGNTIYF. For the CDR3, the DNA is TGTGCCAGCAGCAAAGAGAGGAATCCTGGAAACACCATATATTTT.

The V and J genes are TRBV7-2 and TRBJ2-1; possibly TRBD2 for D (6 bases). This CDR3 is built from 19 residues. The V and J ends lost 0 bases and 1 base respectively, with 19 bases between them. Germline CDR1 and CDR2: SGHTA and FQGNSA. In nucleotides, the CDR3 is TGTGCCAGCAGCTTAGCCCCCTCCTTGTGGCGGGGTTCCTACAATGAGCAGTTCTTC. It yields the protein CASSLAPSLWRGSYNEQFF. Full variable domain (missing parts from reference TRBV7-2 and TRBJ2-1): GAGVSQSPSNKVTEKGKDVELRCDPISGHTALYWYRQSLGQGLEFLIYFQGNSAPDKSGLPSDRFSAERTGGSVSTLTIQRTQQEDSAVYLCASSLAPSLWRGSYNEQFFGPGTRLTVL.

J is TRBJ1-2 and V is TRBV6-1, with a tentative D call TRBD1 (5 bases). The germline V gene encodes CDR1 MNHNS and CDR2 SASEGT. There are 17 residues in the CDR3. The ends were cut back, 2 bases at V and 0 bases at J, with 16 bases in the middle. The CDR3, as DNA: TGTGCCAGCAGTGAAACTTGGCGGAAAGGGGCTAACTATGGCTACACCTTC. This sequence encodes CASSETWRKGANYGYTF.

CDR3 DNA: TGCGCCAGCAGCTTTTCCCAGGGGGGAAACATTCAGTACTTC. Its protein is CASSFSQGGNIQYF. The chain links TRBV5-1 to TRBJ2-4; D is perhaps TRBD1 (7 bases). The CDR3 is 14 amino acids. Germline V CDR1 and CDR2: SGHRS, YFSETQ. V was cut by 2 bases and J by 6 bases, with 12 bases left in between.

The J gene is TRBJ1-5, the V gene TRBV18; TRBD1 might be the D (5 bases). This CDR3 region has 14 residues. Trimming took 6 bases from V and 0 from J, leaving 9 bases between them. Germline CDR1 KGHSH, CDR2 LQKENI. The CDR3 loop is CASSGQSSNQPQHF. The CDR3 region has the DNA TGTGCCAGCTCGGGGCAGTCTAGCAATCAGCCCCAGCATTTT.

The chain joins TRBV7-8 to TRBJ1-5, with D perhaps matching TRBD1 (6 bases). The germline V gene encodes CDR1 SGHVS and CDR2 FQNEAQ. The CDR3 runs 14 residues. Between the trimmed V and J ends, which lost 1 base and 7 bases, there was a span of 11 bases. CDR3 sequence reads: CASSLEGGSQPQHF. The CDR3 nucleotides are TGTGCCAGCAGCTTAGAAGGGGGAAGCCAGCCCCAGCATTTT.